These 9 T cell receptor beta chains originate from one sample sequenced in a study of blood T cell repertoires in COVID-19. The table came from immunoSEQ multiplex PCR; TCRdb's copy has only in-frame clones and leaves some out. The sample lists around 190,000 clones, more than 70% occurring once. The sample was PBMCs or T cells enriched from blood (not recorded which). Receptors were obtained from a man aged 40-55 years with acute COVID-19.

Of note for this clone: Distinct nucleotide sequences in the sample also encode this CDR3. V usage is TRBV9 and J usage is TRBJ1-1, with D unclear. Germline V gene sequence: CDR1 SGDLS, CDR2 YYNGEE. Trimming removed 1 base from V and 1 base from J, with 5 bases in between. The CDR3 extends over 13 amino acids. The CDR3 here is CASSVSGNTEAFF. CDR3 coding DNA: TGTGCCAGCAGCGTATCGGGGAACACTGAAGCTTTCTTT.

The genes are TRBV27 and TRBJ1-5, with TRBD1 identical over 8 bases. Germline CDR1 MNHEY, CDR2 SMNVEV (reference sequence). Losses at the gene ends were 6 bases for V and 4 bases for J; bases not matched to a gene: 2. The CDR3 is made up of 13 amino acids. The CDR3 is CASSRDRNQPQHF. CDR3 sequence (DNA): TGTGCCAGCAGCCGGGACAGGAATCAGCCCCAGCATTTT.

This clone was counted a single time. The chain recombines TRBV27 with TRBJ2-5; D is possibly TRBD2 (6 bases). V was clipped by 5 bases and J by 5 bases, with 15 bases between them. The germline gives CDR1 MNHEY, CDR2 SMNVEV (reference sequence). The CDR3 has 14 amino acids. The CDR3 sequence: CASSPTTGRETQYF. The CDR3 bases are TGTGCCAGCAGTCCGACTACGGGGAGGGAGACCCAGTACTTC.

This chain joins TRBV12-3 or TRBV12-4 and TRBJ2-1; D is uncertain. V lost 2 bases, J lost 5 bases, and 7 bases lay in between. The CDR3 loop spans 13 amino acids. The CDR3: CASSLFQDNEQFF. For the CDR3, the DNA is TGTGCCAGCAGTTTATTCCAGGACAATGAGCAGTTCTTC.

V is TRBV5-6 and J is TRBJ2-2, with a possible D match to TRBD1 (6 bases). V lost 4 bases and J lost 4, with 20 bases in between. The V gene's germline CDR1 is SGHDT and CDR2 YYEEEE. This CDR3 has 17 residues. CDR3 loop: CASSVTTGLGRTGELFF. For the CDR3, the DNA is TGTGCCAGCAGCGTAACTACAGGGTTAGGACGCACCGGGGAGCTGTTTTTT. Based on the CDR3 plus reference TRBV5-6 and TRBJ2-2, the full variable domain is DAGVTQSPTHLIKTRGQQVTLRCSPKSGHDTVSWYQQALGQGPQFIFQYYEEEERQRGNFPDRFSGHQFPNYSSELNVNALLLGDSALYLCASSVTTGLGRTGELFFGEGSRLTVL.

This clone has more than one count but fewer than ten. V usage is TRBV21-1 and J usage is TRBJ1-5; the D segment call TRBD1 is taken from the table without a DNA check. TRBV21-1 is recorded as a pseudogene. This CDR3 has 19 amino acids. CDR3 in DNA: TGTGCCAGCAGCAAAGGGTTAGGGGTACCCTGGGCAGACAATCAGCCCCAGCATTTT. Translated: CASSKGLGVPWADNQPQHF.

This chain connects TRBV28 to TRBJ1-1, with TRBD1 identical over 7 bases. CDR3 length: 11 residues. Germline CDR1 is MDHEN and CDR2 is SYDVKM. V dropped 6 bases and J dropped 14; count of bases not matched to a gene: 9. The CDR3 coding sequence is TGTGCCAGCAGGCAGGGCGGACAGGCGTTCTTT. Its protein product is CASRQGGQAFF.

This chain joins TRBV7-8 and TRBJ2-2; 7 nucleotides align to TRBD2. Germline CDR1 and CDR2: SGHVS and FQNEAQ. The CDR3 length is 15 residues. V dropped 3 bases and J dropped 13; count of bases not matched to a gene: 14. CDR3 residues: CASSFGTTDASGLFF. As DNA, the CDR3 is TGTGCCAGCAGCTTTGGGACTACCGATGCGAGCGGGCTGTTTTTT.

V and J are TRBV7-2 and TRBJ1-5, with D tentatively TRBD1 (5 bases). This CDR3 region has 19 residues. Trimming took off 2 bases at V and 2 bases at J, with 22 bases between the two ends. Germline CDR1 SGHTA, CDR2 FQGNSA. CDR3 in DNA: TGTGCCAGCAGCTTATGGGGGGGGACCCTCCTAGGAGGCAATCAGCCCCAGCATTTT. It encodes CASSLWGGTLLGGNQPQHF.